This T cell receptor beta chain was recovered during a study of blood T cell repertoires in COVID-19. About the research overall: Acute-phase and convalescent COVID-19 samples originated in the United States, Italy and Spain.

Clones were sequenced by immunoSEQ multiplex PCR, and TCRdb holds only the in-frame ones, with some missing. The sample contains 200,000 to 250,000 clones, 80% to 90% of which appear only once. CDR3 length: 18 amino acids. Germline CDR1 reads SGHRS; CDR2 reads YFSETQ. V shed 0 bases and J shed 3 bases, with 19 bases lying between them. The rearrangement joins TRBV5-1 to TRBJ2-1; D is possibly TRBD2 (6 bases). The sequenced material came from peripheral blood. The TCR was taken from a man aged 18 to 29 with active or convalescent COVID-19. CDR3 DNA: TGCGCCAGCAGCTTGGCCGGGAGCCTGTTAGCCAACTACAATGAGCAGTTCTTC. Protein product: CASSLAGSLLANYNEQFF.